Listed below are T cell receptor beta chains from one sample, sequenced in a study of T-cell reconstitution after alpha-beta-depleted transplantation in children. TCRdb redid the calling of the PCR reads with MiXCR, one entry per CDR3 protein. This table holds approximately 500,000 distinct CDR3 sequences, approximately 30% found once. The sequencing used PBMCs, collected before TCRalphabeta/CD19-depleted stem cell transplant. These receptors all come from a boy younger than two with Wiskott-Aldrich syndrome, due to receive a stem cell transplant. Both conserved end residues are part of each CDR3. Each record gives: V gene, J gene, clone size, D gene, CDR3 protein, CDR3 DNA. D genes are given only for firm matches. The size of a clone is reported for some rows only, either as once, few or many, or as a class for expanded clones.

V: TRBV7-6; J: TRBJ2-6; size: NA; D: TRBD1; CDR3: CASSPNPGTGVSGANVLTF; DNA: TGTGCCAGCAGCCCCAATCCGGGGACAGGGGTCTCTGGGGCCAACGTCCTGACTTTC
V: TRBV2; J: TRBJ1-1; size: NA; D: NA; CDR3: CATTVVRAQNTEAF; DNA: TGTGCCACCACGGTAGTCAGGGCGCAGAACACTGAAGCTTTT
V: TRBV20-1; J: TRBJ2-1; size: NA; D: NA; CDR3: CSAGWGPEAYNEQFF; DNA: TGCAGTGCTGGATGGGGCCCCGAAGCCTACAATGAGCAGTTCTTC
V: TRBV5-1; J: TRBJ1-2; size: few; D: NA; CDR3: CASSFGRADGYTF; DNA: TGCGCCAGCAGCTTCGGCAGGGCTGATGGCTACACCTTC
V: TRBV19; J: TRBJ2-5; size: NA; D: NA; CDR3: CASSRRRQVQETQYF; DNA: TGTGCCAGTAGTCGTCGGCGTCAGGTCCAAGAGACCCAGTACTTC
V: TRBV7-9; J: TRBJ2-2; size: NA; D: NA; CDR3: CASTARTGINTGELFF; DNA: TGTGCCAGCACCGCTCGTACAGGGATAAACACCGGGGAGCTGTTTTTT
V: TRBV11-2; J: TRBJ2-5; size: once; D: NA; CDR3: CASSLALTSKETQYF; DNA: TGTGCCAGCAGCTTAGCTCTCACTAGTAAGGAGACCCAGTACTTC
V: TRBV7-2; J: TRBJ1-6; size: few; D: NA; CDR3: CASSLVGKYNSPLHF; DNA: TGTGCCAGCAGCTTAGTTGGGAAGTATAATTCACCCCTCCACTTT
V: TRBV7-9; J: TRBJ2-1; size: NA; D: TRBD2; CDR3: CASSLGRGRAVSNEQFF; DNA: TGTGCCAGCAGCTTAGGTCGCGGGAGGGCCGTAAGCAATGAGCAGTTCTTC
V: TRBV29-1; J: TRBJ2-1; size: once; D: TRBD2; CDR3: CSVEDPGTSDPNEQFF; DNA: TGCAGCGTTGAAGATCCGGGGACTAGCGACCCCAATGAGCAGTTCTTC
V: TRBV11-3; J: TRBJ2-1; size: few; D: NA; CDR3: CASSLQGTYNEQFF; DNA: TGTGCCAGCAGCTTACAGGGGACCTACAATGAGCAGTTCTTC
V: TRBV12-3/TRBV12-4; J: TRBJ2-1; size: NA; D: TRBD2; CDR3: CASGLGLADYNEQFF; DNA: TGTGCCAGCGGCTTAGGACTAGCGGACTACAATGAGCAGTTCTTC
V: TRBV20-1; J: TRBJ2-3; size: many; D: NA; CDR3: CSASGRTDTQYF; DNA: TGCAGTGCTAGCGGGCGCACAGATACGCAGTATTTT
V: TRBV5-1; J: TRBJ2-3; size: NA; D: TRBD2; CDR3: CASGLGGLAGDTQYF; DNA: TGCGCCAGCGGCCTAGGCGGGCTAGCGGGAGATACGCAGTATTTT
V: TRBV28; J: TRBJ2-7; size: few; D: NA; CDR3: CASSLFRVSYEQYF; DNA: TGTGCCAGCAGTTTATTTAGGGTTTCCTACGAGCAGTACTTC
V: TRBV28; J: TRBJ1-5; size: NA; D: NA; CDR3: CASARQFNQPQHF; DNA: TGTGCCAGCGCCAGACAGTTCAATCAGCCCCAGCATTTT
V: TRBV28; J: TRBJ1-1; size: few; D: NA; CDR3: CASSFRGKDTEAFF; DNA: TGTGCCAGCAGTTTTAGAGGGAAGGACACTGAAGCTTTCTTT